A selection of T cell receptor beta chains follows, all from one sample in a study of beta chain features in type 1 diabetes. Method: immunoSEQ multiplex PCR; TCRdb's copy keeps in-frame clones and lacks some. The sample carries a few hundred thousand clones, around 22% recorded once. The source material was naive CD4+ T cells from blood. The receptors shown here come from a woman in her thirties with type 1 diabetes. Each CDR3 is given with its conserved first and last residue. D genes are given only for firm matches. Where a row states a size, it is once, few, many or the class of an expanded clone; other rows omit it.

j_call clone_size v_call d_call cdr3_aa cdr3_nt
TRBJ1-1 few TRBV25-1 TRBD1 CASSSVPGQGMNTEAFF TGTGCCAGCAGTTCGGTTCCGGGACAGGGGATGAACACTGAAGCTTTCTTT
TRBJ1-2 few TRBV18 - CASSPPESLQDGGYTF TGTGCCAGCTCACCACCGGAGTCCTTACAGGATGGCGGCTACACCTTC
TRBJ2-7 few TRBV2 - CASSVTYEQYF TGTGCCAGCAGTGTCACCTACGAGCAGTACTTC
TRBJ2-1 - TRBV10-3 TRBD2 CAISEALAGDRFEQFF TGTGCCATCAGTGAGGCACTAGCGGGAGATAGGTTTGAGCAGTTCTTC
TRBJ1-1 - TRBV19 TRBD1 CASTGQGNTEAFF TGTGCCAGTACCGGACAGGGGAACACTGAAGCTTTCTTT
TRBJ2-7 - TRBV7-2 TRBD2 CASSLTSGSRYEQYF TGTGCCAGCAGCTTAACTAGCGGGAGCAGGTACGAGCAGTACTTC
TRBJ1-1 - TRBV18 - CASSPRAEMNTEAFF TGTGCCAGCTCACCACGGGCAGAAATGAACACTGAAGCTTTCTTT
TRBJ2-5 few TRBV7-2 - CASSYSGDQYF TGTGCCAGCAGCTACTCCGGGGACCAGTACTTC
TRBJ2-5 - TRBV5-1 - CASSLEGGETQYF TGCGCCAGCAGCTTGGAAGGGGGAGAGACCCAGTACTTC
TRBJ2-1 few TRBV5-1 TRBD2 CASSLELAGRNEQFF TGCGCCAGCAGCTTGGAACTAGCGGGAAGGAATGAGCAGTTCTTC
TRBJ2-1 few TRBV11-2 TRBD2 CASSFSGSRYNEQFF TGTGCCAGCAGTTTTAGCGGGAGTCGATACAATGAGCAGTTCTTC
TRBJ1-1 - TRBV25-1 - CASRTMNTEAFF TGTGCCAGCAGAACAATGAACACTGAAGCTTTCTTT
TRBJ1-2 - TRBV4-1 - CASSQDWGRFGYTF TGCGCCAGCAGCCAAGATTGGGGGCGGTTTGGCTACACCTTC
TRBJ1-5 few TRBV30 - CAWNPGQSNQPQHF TGTGCCTGGAACCCGGGACAAAGCAATCAGCCCCAGCATTTT
TRBJ2-7 - TRBV7-2 TRBD1 CASSFGQVSYEQYF TGTGCCAGCAGCTTCGGACAGGTCTCCTACGAGCAGTACTTC
TRBJ1-4 - TRBV6-6 TRBD1 CASNRDRERLDEKLFF TGTGCCAGCAACCGGGACAGGGAAAGGTTAGATGAAAAACTGTTTTTT
TRBJ2-7 - TRBV11-1 TRBD1 CASSLHLSGTVSYEQYF TGTGCCAGCAGCTTACACCTATCCGGGACAGTCTCCTACGAGCAGTACTTC
TRBJ2-7 - TRBV5-6 TRBD1 CASSTGQGTEQYF TGTGCCAGCAGCACCGGACAGGGGACCGAGCAGTACTTC
TRBJ2-1 - TRBV2 TRBD2 CASSPASGGGYNEQFF TGTGCCAGCAGTCCGGCTAGCGGGGGGGGGTACAATGAGCAGTTCTTC
TRBJ1-2 - TRBV7-9 TRBD1 CASSPQAGGGYTF TGTGCCAGCAGCCCCCAAGCAGGGGGTGGCTACACCTTC
TRBJ2-7 once TRBV6-1 - CASSETGMSVSEQYF TGTGCCAGCAGTGAAACAGGGATGTCAGTAAGCGAGCAGTACTTC
TRBJ2-3 few TRBV18 TRBD2 CASSPPGLAGVSGYGDTQYF TGTGCCAGCTCACCACCGGGACTAGCGGGAGTTTCGGGGTATGGAGATACGCAGTATTTT
TRBJ2-7 - TRBV20-1 - CSALRSYEQYF TGCAGTGCTTTGAGGTCCTACGAGCAGTACTTC
TRBJ1-1 - TRBV4-2 - CASSHPTQNTEAFF TGTGCCAGCAGCCACCCCACACAGAACACTGAAGCTTTCTTT
TRBJ1-2 - TRBV29-1 - CSARDTNSYGYTF TGCAGCGCACGGGACACAAACTCTTATGGCTACACCTTC
TRBJ2-7 few TRBV14 TRBD1 CASSPGTGAGEQYF TGTGCCAGCAGCCCTGGTACAGGGGCGGGCGAGCAGTACTTC
TRBJ2-7 few TRBV25-1 - CASSVGQGGEQYF TGTGCCAGCAGTGTAGGTCAGGGCGGCGAGCAGTACTTC
TRBJ2-7 - TRBV21-1 - CASSKGRRTGHHEQYF TGTGCCAGCAGCAAAGGGAGAAGGACAGGGCACCACGAGCAGTACTTC
TRBJ2-3 - TRBV5-1 TRBD2 CASSFGGLTDTQYF TGCGCCAGCAGCTTCGGGGGGTTGACAGATACGCAGTATTTT
TRBJ1-1 - TRBV20-1 - CSAPGDTEAFF TGCAGTGCCCCGGGGGACACTGAAGCTTTCTTT
TRBJ2-7 few TRBV2 - CASSGVSEQYF TGTGCCAGCAGTGGTGTATCGGAGCAGTACTTC
TRBJ2-1 few TRBV19 TRBD2 CASKGGTSPVYNEQFF TGTGCCAGTAAAGGGGGGACTAGCCCAGTCTACAATGAGCAGTTCTTC
TRBJ2-1 - TRBV29-1 - CSVGLGVYNEQFF TGCAGCGTGGGTTTAGGGGTCTACAATGAGCAGTTCTTC
TRBJ2-6 few TRBV2 TRBD1 CASSGTGTNVLTF TGTGCCAGCTCCGGGACAGGTACCAACGTCCTGACTTTC
TRBJ1-5 once TRBV18 - CASSPTPSEGAGYQPQHF TGTGCCAGCTCACCGACTCCATCGGAGGGCGCGGGGTACCAGCCCCAGCATTTT
TRBJ1-1 few TRBV29-1 - CSVGRANTEAFF TGCAGCGTTGGCAGGGCGAACACTGAAGCTTTCTTT
TRBJ1-4 few TRBV4-2 - CASSEAIGANEKLFF TGTGCCAGCAGCGAGGCGATCGGTGCTAATGAAAAACTGTTTTTT
TRBJ1-5 few TRBV6-5 - CASSQGNQPQHF TGTGCCAGCAGCCAGGGGAATCAGCCCCAGCATTTT
TRBJ2-7 - TRBV2 - CASSNQGLAPSYEQYF TGTGCCAGCAGCAACCAGGGGCTAGCCCCCTCCTACGAGCAGTACTTC
TRBJ1-5 - TRBV19 TRBD1 CASSPWDRGKGQPQHF TGTGCCAGTAGTCCGTGGGACAGGGGAAAAGGGCAGCCCCAGCATTTT
TRBJ2-5 few TRBV9 - CASSVVPGETQYF TGTGCCAGCAGCGTAGTACCGGGGGAGACCCAGTACTTC
TRBJ2-5 few TRBV29-1 TRBD2 CSVEGTRGGETQYF TGCAGCGTTGAAGGGACTCGGGGGGGAGAGACCCAGTACTTC
TRBJ1-1 - TRBV19 - CASSWLAGPEAFF TGTGCCAGTAGTTGGTTGGCGGGGCCTGAAGCTTTCTTT
TRBJ1-2 - TRBV7-3 - CASSLNPGWGYTF TGTGCCAGCAGCTTAAATCCAGGCTGGGGCTACACCTTC
TRBJ2-1 - TRBV5-1 TRBD2 CASSLGPSGSLNEQFF TGCGCCAGCAGCTTGGGGCCCAGCGGGAGCCTCAATGAGCAGTTCTTC
TRBJ1-2 - TRBV5-4 - CASSPRDNPYGYTF TGTGCCAGCAGCCCTCGGGACAACCCCTATGGCTACACCTTC
TRBJ2-6 few TRBV19 - CASSPGLGANVLTF TGTGCCAGTAGTCCGGGACTTGGGGCCAACGTCCTGACTTTC
TRBJ2-1 - TRBV11-2 - CASRGGSSSYNEQFF TGTGCCAGCAGAGGCGGATCTAGCTCCTACAATGAGCAGTTCTTC
TRBJ1-3 few TRBV5-1 - CASGSDSGNTIYF TGCGCCAGCGGCTCAGACTCTGGAAACACCATATATTTT
TRBJ1-2 - TRBV5-1 TRBD1 CASSRDSRGSYTF TGCGCCAGCAGCCGGGACAGCCGCGGAAGCTACACCTTC
TRBJ2-7 - TRBV28 TRBD2 CASSLTSGSSYEQYF TGTGCCAGCAGTCTAACTAGCGGGAGCTCCTACGAGCAGTACTTC
TRBJ2-1 - TRBV7-9 TRBD2 CTGGVHNEQFF TGTACGGGGGGGGTCCACAATGAGCAGTTCTTC
TRBJ2-5 few TRBV10-3 TRBD2 CATAGVGERPQYF TGTGCCACCGCGGGAGTGGGGGAGAGACCCCAGTACTTC
TRBJ2-2 few TRBV5-4 - CASSLGGRTTAGELFF TGTGCCAGCAGCTTGGGTGGAAGGACTACTGCCGGGGAGCTGTTTTTT
TRBJ2-2 - TRBV7-8 TRBD2 CASSQGLAGGLGGELFF TGTGCCAGCAGCCAGGGACTAGCGGGAGGCTTGGGCGGGGAGCTGTTTTTT
TRBJ2-1 - TRBV9 TRBD2 CASSLLAGGINEQFF TGTGCCAGCAGCCTACTAGCGGGAGGCATCAATGAGCAGTTCTTC
TRBJ1-2 few TRBV29-1 TRBD1 CSVEPGTGSIGYTF TGCAGCGTAGAACCCGGGACAGGGTCCATAGGCTACACCTTC
TRBJ2-7 few TRBV30 - CAWSVSGYEQYF TGTGCCTGGAGTGTCTCGGGGTACGAGCAGTACTTC
TRBJ2-7 - TRBV29-1 - CSVVIRAGPDGEQYF TGCAGCGTTGTGATTCGGGCGGGTCCCGATGGGGAGCAGTACTTC
TRBJ2-1 few TRBV11-2 - CASSLDGPTVGDEQFF TGTGCCAGCAGCTTAGATGGGCCAACCGTAGGTGATGAGCAGTTCTTC